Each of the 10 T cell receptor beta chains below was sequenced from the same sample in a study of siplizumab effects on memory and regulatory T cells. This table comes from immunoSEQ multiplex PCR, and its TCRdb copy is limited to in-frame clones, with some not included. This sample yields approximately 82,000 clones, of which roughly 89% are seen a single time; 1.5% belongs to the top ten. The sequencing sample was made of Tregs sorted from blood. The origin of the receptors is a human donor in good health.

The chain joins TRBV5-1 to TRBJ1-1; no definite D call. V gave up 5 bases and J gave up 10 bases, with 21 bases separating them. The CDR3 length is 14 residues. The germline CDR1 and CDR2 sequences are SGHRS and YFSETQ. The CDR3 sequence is CASSINQELSRAFF. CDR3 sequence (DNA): TGCGCCAGCAGTATAAACCAGGAGTTGTCCCGAGCTTTCTTT.

The chain's CDR3 is CASSLIGAVLNSPLHF. The CDR3 DNA is TGTGCCAGCAGCCTCATAGGGGCCGTACTTAATTCACCCCTCCACTTT. The rearrangement joins TRBV7-9 to TRBJ1-6; D is perhaps TRBD1 (5 bases). The CDR3 length is 16 residues. CDR1 and CDR2 (germline): SEHNR, FQNEAQ (reference sequence). Trimming stripped 5 bases from V and 6 bases from J, with 17 bases between.

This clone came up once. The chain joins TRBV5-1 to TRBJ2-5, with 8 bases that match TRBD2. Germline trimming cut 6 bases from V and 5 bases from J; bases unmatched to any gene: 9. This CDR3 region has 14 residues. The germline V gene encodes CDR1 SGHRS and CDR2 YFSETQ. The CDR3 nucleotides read TGCGCCAGCACCTGGGGGGGACTAGTTGAGACCCAGTACTTC. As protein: CASTWGGLVETQYF. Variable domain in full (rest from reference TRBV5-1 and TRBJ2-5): KAGVTQTPRYLIKTRGQQVTLSCSPISGHRSVSWYQQTPGQGLQFLFEYFSETQRNKGNFPGRFSGRQFSNSRSEMNVSTLELGDSALYLCASTWGGLVETQYFGPGTRLLVL.

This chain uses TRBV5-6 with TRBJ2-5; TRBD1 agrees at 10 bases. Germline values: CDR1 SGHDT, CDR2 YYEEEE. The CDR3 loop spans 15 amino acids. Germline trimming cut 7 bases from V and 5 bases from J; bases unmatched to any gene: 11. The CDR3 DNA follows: TGTGCCAGCCGGTGGGGACAGGGGAGGGCGGAGACCCAGTACTTC. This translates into CASRWGQGRAETQYF.

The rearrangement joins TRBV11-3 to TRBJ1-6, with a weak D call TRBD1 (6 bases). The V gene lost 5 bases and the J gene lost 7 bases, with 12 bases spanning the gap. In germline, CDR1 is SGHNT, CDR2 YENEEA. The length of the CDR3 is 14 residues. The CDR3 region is CASSSGGLNSPLHF. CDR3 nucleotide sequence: TGTGCCAGCAGCAGTGGGGGGCTAAATTCACCCCTCCACTTT. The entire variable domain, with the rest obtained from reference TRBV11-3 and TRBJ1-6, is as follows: EAGVVQSPRYKIIEKKQPVAFWCNPISGHNTLYWYLQNLGQGPELLIRYENEEAVDDSQLPKDRFSAERLKGVDSTLKIQPAELGDSAVYLCASSSGGLNSPLHFGNGTRLTVT.

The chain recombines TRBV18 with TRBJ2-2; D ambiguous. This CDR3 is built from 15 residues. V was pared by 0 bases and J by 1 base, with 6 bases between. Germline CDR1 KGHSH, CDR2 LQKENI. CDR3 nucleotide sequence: TGTGCCAGCTCACCACCTTGGGGGAACACCGGGGAGCTGTTTTTT. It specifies CASSPPWGNTGELFF.

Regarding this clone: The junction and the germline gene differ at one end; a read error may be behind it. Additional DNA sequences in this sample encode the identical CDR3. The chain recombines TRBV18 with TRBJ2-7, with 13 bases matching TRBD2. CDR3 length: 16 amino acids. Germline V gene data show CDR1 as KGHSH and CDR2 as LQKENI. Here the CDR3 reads CASSRTGTSGTYEQYF. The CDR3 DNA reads TGTGCCAGCTCACGAACAGGGACTAGCGGGACCTACGAGCAGTATTTC.

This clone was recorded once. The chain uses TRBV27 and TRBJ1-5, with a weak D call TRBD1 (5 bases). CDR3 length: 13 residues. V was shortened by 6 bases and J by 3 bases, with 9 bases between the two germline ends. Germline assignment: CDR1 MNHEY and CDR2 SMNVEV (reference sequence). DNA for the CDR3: TGTGCCAGCAGGGGGGGTCCCAATCAGCCCCAGCATTTT. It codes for CASRGGPNQPQHF.

The CDR3 reads CASSNDKVQPQHF. In DNA, the CDR3 is TGTGCCAGCAGCAACGATAAGGTGCAGCCCCAGCATTTT. The V gene is TRBV7-9, the J gene TRBJ1-5; D is unresolved. The CDR3 is 13 residues long. V was cut by 5 bases and J by 7 bases, with 12 bases left in between. Per germline, CDR1 SEHNR and CDR2 FQNEAQ (reference sequence).

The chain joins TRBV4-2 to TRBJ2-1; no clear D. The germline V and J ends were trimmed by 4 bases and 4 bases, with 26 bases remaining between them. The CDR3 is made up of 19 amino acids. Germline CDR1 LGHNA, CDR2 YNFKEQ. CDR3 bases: TGTGCCAGCAGCCCTAGGATGGAAGTCGCCCAAATGCGATACAATGAGCAGTTCTTC. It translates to CASSPRMEVAQMRYNEQFF.